The subject of this entry is one T cell receptor beta chain. The data originate from a study of blood T cell repertoires in COVID-19. Overall study: Acute and convalescent COVID-19 samples came from the United States, Italy and Spain. Sources were T cells, B-cell-depleted T cells, or PBMCs; the material itself was cDNA or gDNA.

How the authors handled the data: Estimates of nucleated cell counts were drawn from the amplification of reference gene primers. Sequencing used immunoSEQ multiplex PCR; TCRdb keeps in-frame clones, though not all of them. Clone size and V and J calls were adopted from that table, with D and trimming inferred from the DNA. The sample has about 160,000 clones, roughly 83% seen once. With 6 bases clipped from V and 2 bases from J, the junction kept 7 bases outside the gene matches. Germline V gives CDR1 MNHEY, CDR2 SVGAGI. The CDR3 extends over 15 amino acids. The origin of this receptor is a woman aged 60-75 years with acute or convalescent COVID-19. The genes are TRBV6-5 and TRBJ2-3; TRBD1 matches at 8 bases. Material: peripheral blood. CDR3 nucleotides: TGTGCCAGCAGGCCAAGACAGGGGATCACAGATACGCAGTATTTT. This codes for CASRPRQGITDTQYF.